The 27 T cell receptor beta chains below all came from one sample that was sequenced in a study of neurological immune-mediated disorders. MiXCR was run by TCRdb on the 5' RACE reads, yielding one entry per CDR3 protein. Among about 45,000 distinct CDR3 sequences listed, about 13% were seen once. The time point denotes: longitudinal time-point 3. Sequenced: PBMCs. The receptors were gathered from a man aged 30 to 45 in good health.

This clonotype occurred many times. Germline is not matched at one junction end, which may reflect a read error. This chain uses TRBV11-2 with TRBJ2-1, with D possibly being TRBD1 (5 bases). There are 16 residues in the CDR3. Germline V CDR1 and CDR2: SGHAT, FQNNGV. The CDR3 bases are TGTGCCAGCAGTTTAGATGGACAATATTCCTACAATGAGCAGTTCTTC. It encodes CASSLDGQYSYNEQFF.

This clonotype was recorded many times. The chain recombines TRBV18 with TRBJ1-5; 10 nucleotides align to TRBD1. Trimming removed 4 bases from V and 0 bases from J; junction bases left unmatched: 0. The CDR3 runs to 15 residues. CDR1 KGHSH and CDR2 LQKENI come from the germline V gene. This CDR3 reads CASSRDRGSNQPQHF. CDR3 DNA: TGTGCCAGCTCACGGGACAGGGGTAGCAATCAGCCCCAGCATTTT.

This clonotype was seen ten or more times. The chain couples TRBV20-1 to TRBJ1-5; TRBD1 matches at 8 bases. The CDR3 extends over 15 amino acids. Looked up from germline, CDR1 is DFQATT and CDR2 is SNEGSKA (reference sequence). Trimming at V came to 6 bases and at J to 2 bases, leaving 9 bases not matched to a gene. The CDR3, as DNA: TGCAGTGCCGACGGACAGGGTATGGGCAATCAGCCCCAGCATTTT. Its translation is CSADGQGMGNQPQHF.

This clonotype was seen repeatedly, ten times or more. This CDR3 reads CASSQDLGLRYF. CDR3 nucleotides: TGTGCCAGCAGCCAAGATCTAGGGTTACGGTATTTT. The chain recombines TRBV14 with TRBJ2-3, with no clear D. V dropped 0 bases and J dropped 14 bases, with 12 bases sitting between them. The CDR3 is 12 amino acids. From germline, CDR1 is SGHDN and CDR2 FVKESK.

This clonotype was observed at least ten times. The CDR3 nucleotides read TGTGCCAGCAGCTTAGTTCAGGGACCAGATACGCAGTATTTT. Translating it yields CASSLVQGPDTQYF. The rearrangement links TRBV7-6 to TRBJ2-3; tentatively, D is TRBD1 or TRBD2 (5 bases each). The CDR3 is made up of 14 amino acids. Trimming shortened V by 1 base and J by 4 bases, and 9 bases separated the two germline ends. Germline CDR1 and CDR2: SGHVS and FNYEAQ.

This clonotype was recorded at least ten times. This chain uses TRBV7-8 with TRBJ1-6, with a weak D call TRBD1 (6 bases). CDR3 length equals 17 residues. Germline CDR1 SGHVS, CDR2 FQNEAQ. Trimming pared 3 bases from V and 5 bases from J, leaving 17 bases between. CDR3 nucleotide sequence: TGTGCCAGCAGCTTGACAAGCCTGGGGGCTGATAATTCACCCCTCCACTTT. Protein: CASSLTSLGADNSPLHF.

This clonotype was seen repeatedly, ten times or more. The chain links TRBV24-1 to TRBJ2-1; 8 bases are a match to TRBD1. CDR3 length equals 18 residues. V was pared by 3 bases and J by 2 bases, with 11 bases of the junction left unmatched. Germline V lookup: CDR1 KGHDR, CDR2 SFDVKD. The CDR3, as DNA: TGTGCCACCAGTGATCAATCCCCGGCAGGGGGCGCCTACAATGAGCAGTTCTTC. This sequence encodes CATSDQSPAGGAYNEQFF.

In its sample, this clonotype was seen many times. This chain uses TRBV6-4 with TRBJ2-1, with 8 bases fitting TRBD2. The CDR3 spans 16 residues. Looked up from germline, CDR1 is MRHNA and CDR2 is SNTAGT. V was pared by 2 bases and J by 5 bases, with 8 bases of the junction left unmatched. The CDR3 is CASSDPRAGDHNEQFF. The CDR3 nucleotides read TGTGCCAGCAGTGACCCTAGAGCGGGAGACCACAATGAGCAGTTCTTC.

This clonotype was counted at least ten times. The J gene is TRBJ2-5, the V gene TRBV10-3; 9 bases line up with TRBD1. Germline V lookup: CDR1 ENHRY, CDR2 SYGVKD. Losses at the gene ends were 6 bases for V and 4 bases for J; bases not matched to a gene: 6. The CDR3 runs to 14 residues. Written as DNA, the CDR3 is TGTGCCATCAGGTCCACAGGGGGCGCAGAGACCCAGTACTTC. Translated: CAIRSTGGAETQYF.

As concerns this clonotype: One junction end disagrees with the germline gene, perhaps due to a read error. The chain links TRBV11-3 to TRBJ2-6; a weak D match, TRBD2 (5 bases). The germline V gene encodes CDR1 SGHNT and CDR2 YENEEA. The CDR3 length is 15 residues. CDR3 in amino acids: CASSPGVSGSNILTF. In nucleotides, the CDR3 is TGTGCCAGCAGCCCCGGGGTCTCTGGGTCCAACATCCTGACTTTC.

This clonotype showed up many times. This chain connects TRBV27 to TRBJ2-7, with a possible D match to TRBD2 (5 bases). The CDR3 covers 12 residues. V lost 5 bases and J 11 bases, leaving 16 bases between the germline ends. The germline CDR1 and CDR2 sequences are MNHEY and SMNVEV (reference sequence). CDR3 loop: CASSQTGVMEYF. The CDR3 DNA is TGTGCCAGCAGTCAAACCGGGGTTATGGAGTACTTC.

At least ten counts were recorded for this clonotype. This rearrangement joins TRBV18 to TRBJ2-2, with D tentatively TRBD2 (5 bases). Per the germline V gene, CDR1 is KGHSH and CDR2 is LQKENI. The CDR3 has 15 residues. Trimming removed 3 bases from V and 0 bases from J, with 8 bases in between. For the CDR3, the DNA is TGTGCCAGCTCACCTTTCGGGACGAACACCGGGGAGCTGTTTTTT. Amino acid sequence: CASSPFGTNTGELFF.

This clonotype was seen many times. J is TRBJ2-2 and V is TRBV20-1; 12 bases agree with TRBD1. V lost 0 bases and J lost 3; bases outside the gene matches: 5. The germline CDR1 and CDR2 sequences are DFQATT and SNEGSKA (reference sequence). The CDR3 extends over 17 amino acids. CDR3 in amino acids: CSARDPGTGGHTGELFF. Here the CDR3 DNA reads TGCAGTGCTAGAGACCCCGGGACAGGGGGCCACACCGGGGAGCTGTTTTTT.

In this sample, this clonotype turned up many times. The gene calls are TRBV5-4 and TRBJ2-7, with a weak D call TRBD1 (5 bases). The V gene lost 0 bases and the J gene lost 0 bases, with 7 bases spanning the gap. CDR1 is SGHNT and CDR2 is YYREEE in the germline V gene (reference sequence). This CDR3 is built from 14 residues. The CDR3 sequence: CASSLGGTSYEQYF. The CDR3, as DNA: TGTGCCAGCAGCTTGGGGGGCACCTCCTACGAGCAGTACTTC.

This clonotype was seen only a few times. This chain uses TRBV29-1 with TRBJ2-1, with 8 bases lining up with TRBD1. Germline CDR1 is SQVTM and CDR2 is ANQGSEA. Losses at the gene ends were 2 bases for V and 7 bases for J; bases not matched to a gene: 10. The CDR3 length is 15 residues. The CDR3 nucleotides read TGCAGCGTTGAAAGAGGGACAGGTAACAGGAATGAGCAGTTCTTC. It specifies CSVERGTGNRNEQFF.

This clonotype has at least ten counts. V and J are TRBV20-1 and TRBJ2-7; D possibly matches TRBD1 or TRBD2 (5 bases each). The CDR3 extends over 11 amino acids. Deletions cut 4 bases from V and 6 bases from J, with 10 bases between. CDR1 is DFQATT and CDR2 is SNEGSKA in the germline V gene (reference sequence). The CDR3 here is CSAIGAGEQYF. The CDR3 DNA sequence: TGCAGTGCTATCGGGGCGGGCGAGCAGTACTTC.

At least ten counts were recorded for this clonotype. The chain has TRBV11-2 and TRBJ1-2; D call uncertain. With 5 bases removed from V and 11 bases from J, the gap between germline ends came to 6 bases. Germline assignment: CDR1 SGHAT and CDR2 FQNNGV. CDR3 size: 9 residues. CDR3 nucleotides: TGTGCCAGCAGCCCGACTTACACCTTC. Amino acid sequence: CASSPTYTF.

In this sample, this clonotype turned up many times. The chain carries TRBV5-1 and TRBJ2-1; 8 bases agree with TRBD1. The CDR3 totals 15 residues. Germline assignment: CDR1 SGHRS and CDR2 YFSETQ. V gave up 0 bases and J gave up 4 bases; unmatched junction bases: 3. CDR3 in amino acids: CASSLGQGPYNEQFF. CDR3 DNA sequence: TGCGCCAGCAGCTTGGGACAGGGGCCATACAATGAGCAGTTCTTC.

There are a few counts of this clonotype. A read error may be the cause here, since a much bigger clone is one base away. This chain connects TRBV28 to TRBJ2-4; 7 bases are shared with TRBD1. V lost 5 bases to trimming and J lost 6 bases; unmatched junction nucleotides: 10. The CDR3 totals 15 residues. Per the germline V gene, CDR1 is MDHEN and CDR2 is SYDVKM. For the CDR3, the DNA is TGTGCCAGCAGTCTCTACACGGGACAGACAAACATTCAGTACTTC. This sequence encodes CASSLYTGQTNIQYF.

This clonotype is judged medium-sized. This sequence joins TRBV6-4 and TRBJ2-3; 10 nucleotides align to TRBD1. V lost 2 bases to trimming and J lost 4 bases; unmatched junction nucleotides: 0. In germline, CDR1 is MRHNA, CDR2 SNTAGT. CDR3 size: 14 residues. For the CDR3, the DNA is TGTGCCAGCAGTGACGGGACAGGGGCAGATACGCAGTATTTT. Translating gives CASSDGTGADTQYF.

This clonotype was seen repeatedly, ten times or more. The chain recombines TRBV7-6 with TRBJ2-7; a weak D match, TRBD2 (5 bases). Germline CDR1 reads SGHVS; CDR2 reads FNYEAQ. The germline V and J ends were trimmed by 6 bases and 1 base, with 10 bases remaining between them. This CDR3 comprises 13 residues. In DNA, the CDR3 is TGTGCCAGCAGGCGGACTGATTCCTACGAGCAGTACTTC. Translation gives CASRRTDSYEQYF. Complete variable domain (other parts from reference TRBV7-6 and TRBJ2-7): GAGVSQSPRYKVTKRGQDVALRCDPISGHVSLYWYRQALGQGPEFLTYFNYEAQQDKSGLPNDRFSAERPEGSISTLTIQRTEQRDSAMYRCASRRTDSYEQYFGPGTRLTVT.

This clonotype was observed many times. The rearrangement links TRBV29-1 to TRBJ1-1; D might be TRBD1 (5 bases). Germline lookup yields CDR1 SQVTM and CDR2 ANQGSEA. There are 11 residues in the CDR3. V lost 7 bases and J 5 bases, leaving 11 bases between the germline ends. Here the CDR3 DNA reads TGCAGCGGGAGACGGGGGACTGAAGCTTTCTTT. Its translation: CSGRRGTEAFF.

This clonotype was observed at least ten times. The J gene is TRBJ1-5, the V gene TRBV29-1; TRBD1 aligns across 10 bases. This CDR3 is 15 amino acids long. Germline values: CDR1 SQVTM, CDR2 ANQGSEA. V lost 4 bases to trimming and J lost 2 bases; unmatched junction nucleotides: 5. CDR3 protein: CSVGDRGGRNQPQHF. Here the CDR3 DNA reads TGCAGCGTTGGGGACAGGGGAGGCCGCAATCAGCCCCAGCATTTT. The variable domain in full, with the rest retrieved from reference TRBV29-1 and TRBJ1-5, is SAVISQKPSRDICQRGTSLTIQCQVDSQVTMMFWYRQQPGQSLTLIATANQGSEATYESGFVIDKFPISRPNLTFSTLTVSNMSPEDSSIYLCSVGDRGGRNQPQHFGDGTRLSIL.

This clonotype was detected ten times or more. The rearrangement links TRBV20-1 to TRBJ2-5, with 9 bases lining up with TRBD2. The CDR3 is made up of 13 amino acids. The ends lost 5 bases at V and 5 bases at J; junction bases unmatched: 6. The germline V gene encodes CDR1 DFQATT and CDR2 SNEGSKA (reference sequence). CDR3 sequence reads: CSAHSGSGETQYF. CDR3 sequence (DNA): TGCAGTGCTCATAGCGGGAGCGGGGAGACCCAGTACTTC.

This clonotype was recorded at least ten times. This chain connects TRBV6-1 to TRBJ2-3; 9 bases align to TRBD2. V was clipped by 5 bases and J by 4 bases; unmatched bases: 7. The CDR3 is 15 amino acids. Looked up from germline, CDR1 is MNHNS and CDR2 is SASEGT. The CDR3 loop is CASSLMAGGPDTQYF. The DNA for the CDR3 is TGTGCCAGCAGTCTCATGGCGGGAGGGCCAGATACGCAGTATTTT.

This clonotype was detected only a few times. This may be a read error, as it is one base from a much larger clone. The chain uses TRBV7-6 and TRBJ2-1; TRBD1 matches at 7 bases. The germline V gene encodes CDR1 SGHVS and CDR2 FNYEAQ. CDR3 size: 14 residues. CDR3 protein: CANSLGTTGLEQFF. The CDR3 nucleotides read TGTGCCAACAGCTTAGGGACGACAGGGTTGGAGCAGTTCTTC.

This clonotype was observed at least ten times. This chain links TRBV5-5 with TRBJ2-7; weak D call: TRBD2 (6 bases). Germline V gene lookup returns CDR1 SGHKS and CDR2 YYEKEE (reference sequence). CDR3 length equals 14 residues. Trimming took off 2 bases at V and 2 bases at J, with 11 bases between the two ends. The CDR3 DNA sequence: TGTGCCAGCAGCTTTAGGACGGGAGCCTACGAGCAGTACTTC. This codes for CASSFRTGAYEQYF.